The entry below describes one T cell receptor (beta chain). CDR3 length: 15 amino acids. The J segment lost 1 base and the V segment lost 8 bases, leaving 9 bases of the junction unmatched. Germline V gene sequence: CDR1 GTSNPN, CDR2 SVGIG (reference sequence). Profiling relied on immunoSEQ multiplex PCR, and the TCRdb table lists in-frame clones only, not all of them. Among around 230,000 clones listed, roughly 84% were seen once. The source of the sample is a study of Tregs in tolerant kidney transplant recipients. Unstimulated regulatory T cells (CD4+CD25+CD127-), CD4+CD25- non-regulatory cells, CD4 and CD8 cells were FACS-sorted from thawed PBMCs.

The origin of this receptor is a human donor in good health. The specimen was CD4+ T cells from blood. The V gene is TRBV30, the J gene TRBJ2-3; 10 bases are a match to TRBD1. CDR3: CAGDRGRVGTDTQYF. CDR3 coding DNA: TGTGCCGGTGACAGGGGGCGGGTTGGCACAGATACGCAGTATTTT. Complete variable domain (other parts from reference TRBV30 and TRBJ2-3): SQTIHQWPATLVQPVGSPLSLECTVEGTSNPNLYWYRQAAGRGLQLLFYSVGIGQISSEVPQNLSASRPQDRQFILSSKKLLLSDSGFYLCAGDRGRVGTDTQYFGPGTRLTVL.